These 17 T cell receptor beta chains came from one sample sequenced in a study of T cells after yellow fever vaccination. TCRdb processed the 5' RACE reads anew with MiXCR; each CDR3 protein has one entry. In the table there are nearly 550,000 distinct CDR3 sequences, less than 20% of which are singletons. The sample here was PBMCs, taken 15 days after the yellow fever booster vaccination. All receptors derive from a man between 25 and 39 years old who received the YFV17D yellow fever vaccine.

CDR3 sequence: CASSSPSGSLSYEQYF. The CDR3 DNA sequence: TGTGCCAGCAGTTCTCCTAGCGGGAGCCTCTCCTACGAGCAGTACTTC. The J gene is TRBJ2-7, the V gene TRBV12-3 or TRBV12-4; TRBD2 agrees at 10 bases. The CDR3 loop spans 16 amino acids. With 4 bases clipped from V and 0 bases from J, the junction kept 6 bases outside the gene matches.

The chain links TRBV20-1 to TRBJ2-1, with D tentatively TRBD2 (6 bases). This CDR3 spans 18 amino acids. V was cut by 3 bases and J by 1 base, with 22 bases left in between. The germline gives CDR1 DFQATT, CDR2 SNEGSKA (reference sequence). The CDR3 spells CSARGGGSSSISYNEQFF. Written as DNA, the CDR3 is TGCAGTGCTAGGGGTGGGGGGTCCTCCAGTATTTCCTACAATGAGCAGTTCTTC.

The CDR3 nucleotides are TGTGCCACCGCGACCGGGACCACGCAAGAGACCCAGTACTTC. Its translation is CATATGTTQETQYF. J is TRBJ2-5 and V is TRBV6-1; D may correspond to TRBD1 or TRBD2 (5 bases each). The CDR3 loop spans 14 amino acids. Germline V gene data show CDR1 as MNHNS and CDR2 as SASEGT. The ends were cut back, 10 bases at V and 2 bases at J, with 17 bases in the middle.

This clonotype was counted many times. The genes are TRBV6-2 or TRBV6-3 and TRBJ2-1; D gene uncertain. The CDR3 is 12 residues long. Germline V lookup: CDR1 MNHEY, CDR2 SVGEGT. Trimming cost V 2 bases and J 2 bases, with 1 base left between them. The CDR3 protein is CASSYPYNEQFF. Written as DNA, the CDR3 is TGTGCCAGCAGTTACCCCTACAATGAGCAGTTCTTC.

The DNA for the CDR3 is TGCGCCAGCAGCTTGGGGGACGGCACCGGGGAGCTGTTTTTT. It codes for CASSLGDGTGELFF. The chain uses TRBV5-1 and TRBJ2-2, with D perhaps given as TRBD1 or TRBD2 (5 bases each). The CDR3 runs to 14 residues. Per the germline V gene, CDR1 is SGHRS and CDR2 is YFSETQ. The V gene lost 0 bases and the J gene lost 4 bases, with 7 bases spanning the gap.

This clonotype has just a few counts. The CDR3 bases are TGTGCCCTTCAAGGGGTGTTCCAAAACATTCAGTACTTC. Protein product: CALQGVFQNIQYF. This chain uses TRBV30 with TRBJ2-4, with a tentative D call TRBD1 (5 bases). The V end was cut by 8 bases, the J end by 5 bases, with 16 bases between. The CDR3 totals 13 residues. The germline gives CDR1 GTSNPN, CDR2 SVGIG (reference sequence). Together with reference TRBV30 and TRBJ2-4, the CDR3 gives the full variable domain: SQTIHQWPATLVQPVGSPLSLECTVEGTSNPNLYWYRQAAGRGLQLLFYSVGIGQISSEVPQNLSASRPQDRQFILSSKKLLLSDSGFYLCALQGVFQNIQYFGAGTRLSVL.

This CDR3 reads CSAATSGNEQFF. The CDR3, as DNA: TGCAGCGCCGCTACTAGCGGAAATGAGCAGTTCTTC. The chain links TRBV29-1 to TRBJ2-1; 8 bases are a match to TRBD2. The CDR3 runs to 12 residues. V lost 7 bases and J lost 7; bases outside the gene matches: 6. The germline V gene has CDR1 SQVTM and CDR2 ANQGSEA.

This chain uses TRBV11-2 with TRBJ2-7, with D perhaps matching TRBD2 (5 bases). This CDR3 has 15 amino acids. The germline V gene encodes CDR1 SGHAT and CDR2 FQNNGV. V shed 3 bases and J shed 5 bases, with 17 bases lying between them. In nucleotides, the CDR3 is TGTGCCAGCAGCTTCCTAGCTCCCCGTGGCGACGAGCAGTACTTC. It yields the protein CASSFLAPRGDEQYF.

The chain couples TRBV20-1 to TRBJ1-5; the D gene is possibly TRBD1 (6 bases). V shed 6 bases and J shed 5 bases, with 17 bases lying between them. There are 14 residues in the CDR3. Germline CDR1 reads DFQATT; CDR2 reads SNEGSKA (reference sequence). In nucleotides, the CDR3 is TGCAGTGCCGGACAGACCTTGACCCATCAGCCCCAGCATTTT. Translating gives CSAGQTLTHQPQHF.

V gene TRBV5-1 combines with J gene TRBJ2-3; 8 nucleotides agree with TRBD2. The CDR3 is 17 residues long. Trimming took 0 bases from V and 2 from J; bases not matched to a gene: 8. Germline lookup yields CDR1 SGHRS and CDR2 YFSETQ. In DNA, the CDR3 is TGCGCCAGCAGCTTGGAGCGGCTAGCGGGCTCCACAGATACGCAGTATTTT. Protein sequence: CASSLERLAGSTDTQYF.

V gene TRBV3-1 combines with J gene TRBJ2-2; 7 bases align to TRBD2. Germline V lookup: CDR1 LGHDT, CDR2 YNNKEL (reference sequence). The CDR3 covers 16 residues. J was trimmed by 5 bases and V by 6 bases; bases with no gene match: 12. This chain's CDR3 is CASSSLGGLATGELFF. In nucleotides, the CDR3 is TGTGCCAGCAGTAGCCTGGGAGGGTTGGCGACCGGGGAGCTGTTTTTT.

The CDR3 loop is CASSPQTGQETQYF. The CDR3 DNA reads as TGTGCCAGCTCACCACAGACAGGTCAAGAGACCCAGTACTTC. This sequence joins TRBV18 and TRBJ2-5; TRBD1 is a possible D gene (6 bases). With 1 base removed from V and 2 bases from J, the gap between germline ends came to 8 bases. Germline lookup yields CDR1 KGHSH and CDR2 LQKENI. The CDR3 covers 14 residues.

V and J are TRBV20-1 and TRBJ2-3; TRBD2 matches 12 bases. CDR1 and CDR2 from the germline V gene are DFQATT and SNEGSKA (reference sequence). This CDR3 comprises 14 residues. The V and J ends lost 6 bases and 7 bases, in that order; junction bases with no gene match: 8. The CDR3 coding sequence is TGCAGTGCACCGACTAGCGGGAGAGGTAATACGCAGTATTTT. Amino acids: CSAPTSGRGNTQYF.

This clonotype was recorded a few times. The chain employs TRBV7-8 and TRBJ2-3, with unresolved D. CDR1 SGHVS and CDR2 FQNEAQ come from the germline V gene. The CDR3 totals 15 residues. The V gene lost 1 base and the J gene lost 4 bases, with 12 bases spanning the gap. CDR3 coding DNA: TGTGCCAGCAGCTTAGGGGTAGGGTTTGCAGATACGCAGTATTTT. This gives the protein CASSLGVGFADTQYF.

This clonotype was found a few times. The chain couples TRBV20-1 to TRBJ2-5, with 8 bases aligning to TRBD1. V lost 5 bases, J lost 6 bases, and 11 bases stayed unmatched. Germline CDR1 is DFQATT and CDR2 is SNEGSKA (reference sequence). The CDR3 length is 14 residues. DNA for the CDR3: TGCAGTGCTGCCACCCATCGACAGGGGAAGACCCAGTACTTC. This gives the protein CSAATHRQGKTQYF.

This clonotype occurred once. This chain joins TRBV18 and TRBJ2-3, with 11 bases lining up with TRBD2. The CDR3 has 14 residues. Unmatched junction bases numbered 4, after V lost 6 bases and J lost 5 bases. Germline V lookup: CDR1 KGHSH, CDR2 LQKENI. The CDR3 DNA is TGTGCCAGCTCCGGGACTAGCGGAAAAGATACGCAGTATTTT. Translating gives CASSGTSGKDTQYF.

The chain carries TRBV7-8 and TRBJ2-2, with D possibly matching TRBD2 (5 bases). CDR1 is SGHVS, CDR2 FQNEAQ, per germline. The CDR3 extends over 16 amino acids. V lost 4 bases and J 6 bases, leaving 18 bases between the germline ends. CDR3 region: CASSSRLSEAAGELFF. The DNA for the CDR3 is TGTGCCAGCAGCTCCCGGCTATCGGAGGCCGCCGGGGAGCTGTTTTTT.